This TCR beta chain derives from a study of identical twins. Study-wide results and caveats: Whereas memory repertoires showed no such difference, abundant cord blood beta clonotypes carried fewer insertions.

This clonotype was found a few times. Its antigen is unidentified. TCRdb passed the 5' RACE reads through MiXCR, listing each CDR3 protein once. This sample has about 220,000 distinct CDR3 sequences, with less than 8% found just once. CDR1 is SGHKS and CDR2 is YYEKEE in the germline V gene (reference sequence). There are 14 residues in the CDR3. V lost 0 bases, J lost 4 bases, and 9 bases lay in between. Healthy Caucasians alone served as donors. This sample also appeared in a second study, on yellow fever vaccine responses in identical twins.

Material: memory (CD45RO+) T cells sorted from blood. The receptor was derived from a woman aged 18-30 years in good health. The rearrangement links TRBV5-5 to TRBJ2-3; D gene ambiguous. The CDR3 nucleotides are TGTGCCAGCAGCTTGGTTGGACGCCCAGATACGCAGTATTTT. Amino acid sequence: CASSLVGRPDTQYF.